This entry lists 29 T cell receptor beta chains sequenced from one sample in a study of T cell responses to AZD1222 COVID-19 vaccine. The table came from immunoSEQ multiplex PCR; TCRdb's copy has only in-frame clones and leaves some out. The profile shows over 150,000 clones, about nine tenths of them singletons. The sequencing here drew on peripheral blood, taken on day 0 of AZD1222 vaccination. The source of these receptors is an adult in good health.

The rearrangement links TRBV3-1 (or the pseudogene TRBV3-2) to TRBJ1-3, with unresolved D. Trimming cost V 2 bases and J 0 bases, with 11 bases left between them. CDR3 length: 16 amino acids. Looked up from germline, CDR1 is LGHDT and CDR2 is YNNKEL (reference sequence). Written as DNA, the CDR3 is TGTGCCAGCAGCCAACTACCGGCAGTCTCTGGAAACACCATATATTTT. Protein product: CASSQLPAVSGNTIYF.

This clone has a single count. This chain links TRBV6-5 with TRBJ1-5; 9 bases are a match to TRBD1. The CDR3 runs 15 residues. The J segment lost 0 bases and the V segment lost 6 bases, leaving 3 bases of the junction unmatched. Germline values: CDR1 MNHEY, CDR2 SVGAGI. The CDR3 coding sequence is TGTGCCAGCAGGAGGGACAGGGTTAGCAATCAGCCCCAGCATTTT. This encodes CASRRDRVSNQPQHF.

CDR3 nucleotides: TGCAGCGTGACACTTACGGGCTACACCTTC. Amino acids: CSVTLTGYTF. The chain joins TRBV29-1 to TRBJ1-2; D gene ambiguous. The CDR3 length is 10 residues. Germline V gives CDR1 SQVTM, CDR2 ANQGSEA. With 6 bases removed from V and 8 bases from J, the gap between germline ends came to 10 bases.

CDR3: CASSPQQGRGEAFF. CDR3 nucleotide sequence: TGTGCCAGCAGTCCCCAACAGGGGCGGGGTGAAGCTTTCTTT. The gene calls are TRBV28 and TRBJ1-1; 7 bases are a match to TRBD1. The V gene's germline CDR1 is MDHEN and CDR2 SYDVKM. The CDR3 totals 14 residues. J lost 7 bases, V lost 5 bases, and 10 bases had no gene match.

The gene calls are TRBV11-3 and TRBJ1-6; no reliable D call. In germline, CDR1 is SGHNT, CDR2 YENEEA. The V end lost 2 bases, the J end lost 4 bases, and 9 bases lay between the germline ends. CDR3 length: 15 amino acids. The CDR3 protein is CASSLSFQYNSPLHF. Here the CDR3 DNA reads TGTGCCAGCAGCTTAAGTTTTCAGTATAATTCACCCCTCCACTTT.

V gene TRBV6-1 combines with J gene TRBJ1-5; D not resolved. The CDR3 has 13 residues. V lost 3 bases, J lost 3 bases, and 6 bases lay in between. CDR1 and CDR2 from the germline V gene are MNHNS and SASEGT. The DNA for the CDR3 is TGTGCCAGCAGTGATCGGAACAATCAGCCCCAGCATTTT. It specifies CASSDRNNQPQHF.

The rearrangement links TRBV3-1 (or the pseudogene TRBV3-2) to TRBJ1-1; the D gene is possibly TRBD1 (6 bases). V lost 1 base and J 6 bases, leaving 18 bases between the germline ends. The CDR3 contains 16 residues. CDR1 and CDR2 from the germline V gene are LGHDT and YNNKEL (reference sequence). CDR3 DNA: TGTGCCAGCAGCCAAGGATGGTTAACAGGGAGGTCTGAAGCTTTCTTT. Translating gives CASSQGWLTGRSEAFF.

This clone was seen just once. The chain carries TRBV18 and TRBJ1-2; D unclear. Looked up from germline, CDR1 is KGHSH and CDR2 is LQKENI. This CDR3 comprises 17 residues. V was trimmed by 2 bases and J by 3 bases, leaving 19 bases between them. The CDR3 region has the DNA TGTGCCAGCTCACCAAAGGGAATGGCACCAACTTACTATGGCTACACCTTC. It codes for CASSPKGMAPTYYGYTF.

V gene TRBV6-1 combines with J gene TRBJ1-2; perhaps TRBD1 as D (5 bases). Trimming took 2 bases from V and 2 from J, leaving 9 bases between them. CDR3 size: 14 residues. Per germline, CDR1 MNHNS and CDR2 SASEGT. CDR3 DNA sequence: TGTGCCAGCAGTGAACAAGGGGCGAACTATGGCTACACCTTC. It specifies CASSEQGANYGYTF.

The genes are TRBV2 and TRBJ2-2; 11 bases agree with TRBD1. Germline values: CDR1 SNHLY, CDR2 FYNNEI. V trimming: 6 bases; J trimming: 7 bases; junction bases outside the gene matches: 7. CDR3 length: 15 residues. The CDR3 protein is CASREDRGRSGELFF. CDR3 DNA: TGTGCCAGCAGGGAGGACAGGGGGCGAAGCGGGGAGCTGTTTTTT.

This clone has just one count. This rearrangement joins TRBV23-1 to TRBJ1-3, with a tentative D call TRBD1 (6 bases). TRBV23-1 is flagged as an ORF with uncertain function. The CDR3 is made up of 19 amino acids. With 2 bases removed from V and 0 bases from J, the gap between germline ends came to 20 bases. CDR3 sequence reads: CASSQVVRGPLISGNTIYF. The DNA of the CDR3 is TGCGCCAGCAGTCAAGTTGTCAGGGGCCCCCTTATCTCTGGAAACACCATATATTTT.

This clone was observed once. The chain is built from TRBV7-3 and TRBJ2-1; the D gene is possibly TRBD1 (7 bases). This CDR3 spans 15 amino acids. In germline, CDR1 is SGHTA, CDR2 FQGTGA. Deletions cut 1 base from V and 4 bases from J, with 11 bases between. The CDR3 DNA is TGTGCCAGCAGCTTAAGCGGGACAGAATACAATGAGCAGTTCTTC. Its protein product is CASSLSGTEYNEQFF.

CDR3 coding DNA: TGTGCCAGCTCCCGGGGCGTTTCGAGCTCTGGAAACACCATATATTTT. The encoded protein is CASSRGVSSSGNTIYF. V and J are TRBV18 and TRBJ1-3; TRBD1 might be the D (5 bases). CDR1 is KGHSH, CDR2 LQKENI, per germline. The germline V and J ends were trimmed by 6 bases and 0 bases, with 15 bases remaining between them. The CDR3 totals 16 residues.

The chain carries TRBV7-2 and TRBJ1-5, with 9 bases aligning to TRBD1. This CDR3 spans 16 amino acids. Germline assignment: CDR1 SGHTA and CDR2 FQGNSA. Unmatched junction bases numbered 3, after V lost 1 base and J lost 2 bases. The CDR3 sequence: CASSLGWTGGNQPQHF. CDR3 in DNA: TGTGCCAGCAGCTTAGGGTGGACAGGGGGCAATCAGCCCCAGCATTTT.

This chain links TRBV27 with TRBJ2-3; 7 bases fit TRBD1. Germline V gene lookup returns CDR1 MNHEY and CDR2 SMNVEV (reference sequence). The ends lost 3 bases at V and 9 bases at J; junction bases unmatched: 9. The CDR3 has 14 amino acids. The CDR3 sequence: CASSFSTTGDTQYF. CDR3 coding DNA: TGTGCCAGCAGTTTCTCTACTACAGGGGACACGCAGTATTTT.

This clone has only one observation. CDR3 in DNA: TGCGCCAGCAGCCAAGTTTCAGGCAACTATGGCTACACCTTC. This gives the protein CASSQVSGNYGYTF. The chain couples TRBV4-3 to TRBJ1-2; D uncertain. Germline assignment: CDR1 LGHNA and CDR2 YSLEER. The CDR3 has 14 residues. The V gene lost 1 base and the J gene lost 2 bases, with 8 bases spanning the gap.

The V and J genes are TRBV5-3 and TRBJ1-3; D may be TRBD1 (5 bases). TRBV5-3 carries the ORF label, with uncertain function. Between the trimmed V and J ends, which lost 3 bases and 2 bases, there was a span of 21 bases. The length of the CDR3 is 18 residues. The CDR3 is CARSSRRAGFRTGNTIYF. The CDR3 region has the DNA TGTGCCAGAAGCTCCCGGCGGGCAGGGTTTCGGACTGGAAACACCATATATTTT.

This chain connects TRBV6-5 to TRBJ1-1, with TRBD1 identical over 8 bases. This CDR3 spans 14 amino acids. V lost 8 bases and J lost 1; bases outside the gene matches: 6. Germline CDR1 MNHEY, CDR2 SVGAGI. The CDR3 sequence: CASFQGQANTEAFF. The CDR3 coding sequence is TGTGCCAGCTTTCAGGGACAGGCGAACACTGAAGCTTTCTTT.

The chain recombines TRBV6-5 with TRBJ1-5; the D is unclear. Looked up from germline, CDR1 is MNHEY and CDR2 is SVGAGI. V gave up 10 bases and J gave up 5 bases, with 15 bases separating them. There are 13 residues in the CDR3. The CDR3 region has the DNA TGTGCCACCTCAACTGCCGGGTATCAGCCCCAGCATTTT. Translation: CATSTAGYQPQHF.

This rearrangement joins TRBV7-6 to TRBJ1-2; 7 bases map to TRBD1. V shed 1 base, J shed 2 bases, and the junction held 7 bases outside the gene matches. Per germline, CDR1 SGHVS and CDR2 FNYEAQ. This CDR3 contains 16 residues. CDR3 nucleotide sequence: TGTGCCAGCAGCTTAGGTTTCGACAGGGAGAACTATGGCTACACCTTC. Protein sequence: CASSLGFDRENYGYTF.

This clone was found once. This sequence joins TRBV5-8 and TRBJ1-1; D not resolved. The germline gives CDR1 SGHTS, CDR2 YDEGEE. V dropped 0 bases and J dropped 11 bases, with 11 bases sitting between them. There are 12 residues in the CDR3. This CDR3 is CASSLVRAGAFF. CDR3 DNA sequence: TGTGCCAGCAGCTTGGTTCGGGCCGGGGCTTTCTTT.

This chain joins TRBV12-3 or TRBV12-4 and TRBJ1-3; TRBD1 is a possible D gene (5 bases). The CDR3 extends over 13 amino acids. Between the trimmed V and J ends, which lost 5 bases and 1 base, there was a span of 6 bases. In DNA, the CDR3 is TGTGCCAGCAGTGCAGGGTCTGGAAACACCATATATTTT. This sequence encodes CASSAGSGNTIYF.

The chain uses TRBV15 and TRBJ1-1; D unclear. The V gene lost 6 bases and the J gene lost 1 base, with 6 bases spanning the gap. Germline loops: CDR1 LNHNV, CDR2 YYDKDF (reference sequence). This CDR3 has 12 residues. The CDR3 sequence is CATSSENTEAFF. In nucleotides, the CDR3 is TGTGCCACCAGTAGCGAGAACACTGAAGCTTTCTTT.

The chain recombines TRBV5-1 with TRBJ1-6, with unresolved D. The CDR3 spans 13 residues. V dropped 0 bases and J dropped 12 bases, with 10 bases sitting between them. The germline gives CDR1 SGHRS, CDR2 YFSETQ. The CDR3 DNA is TGCGCCAGCAGCTTGGTGTTCGGCGGACCCCTCCACTTT. Translated: CASSLVFGGPLHF. The complete variable domain, with remaining parts taken from reference TRBV5-1 and TRBJ1-6, reads KAGVTQTPRYLIKTRGQQVTLSCSPISGHRSVSWYQQTPGQGLQFLFEYFSETQRNKGNFPGRFSGRQFSNSRSEMNVSTLELGDSALYLCASSLVFGGPLHFGNGTRLTVT.

The chain is built from TRBV6-5 and TRBJ2-1, with a tentative D call TRBD2 (6 bases). Germline V gene data show CDR1 as MNHEY and CDR2 as SVGAGI. V was pared by 7 bases and J by 8 bases, with 18 bases between. The CDR3 totals 14 residues. The CDR3 loop is CASKYLPSVHEQFF. The DNA for the CDR3 is TGTGCCAGCAAATACTTACCTAGCGTACATGAGCAGTTCTTC.

V is TRBV2 and J is TRBJ2-7, with D maybe TRBD1 (6 bases). The V end lost 6 bases, the J end lost 2 bases, and 17 bases lay between the germline ends. CDR1 SNHLY and CDR2 FYNNEI come from the germline V gene. This CDR3 is built from 15 residues. CDR3 nucleotides: TGTGCCAGCAGCGCTTGGGGGACAAAAACCTACGAGCAGTACTTC. It codes for CASSAWGTKTYEQYF.

V is TRBV27 and J is TRBJ2-1; TRBD2 might be the D (5 bases). CDR1 is MNHEY, CDR2 SMNVEV, per germline (reference sequence). V lost 3 bases, J lost 5 bases, and 17 bases lay in between. The CDR3 runs 16 residues. CDR3 coding DNA: TGTGCCAGCAGTTTCAGCGAGGGCGGAACGAACAATGAGCAGTTCTTC. Protein: CASSFSEGGTNNEQFF.

V usage is TRBV12-5 and J usage is TRBJ1-2; a weak D match, TRBD1 (6 bases). From germline, CDR1 is LGHNT and CDR2 FRNRAP. This CDR3 region has 14 residues. Trimming pared 6 bases from V and 2 bases from J, leaving 13 bases between. The CDR3 region has the DNA TGTGCTAGTGGACTAACAGGGACCAACTATGGCTACACCTTC. Protein: CASGLTGTNYGYTF.

This clone was detected only once. The chain uses TRBV6-5 and TRBJ2-1, with TRBD2 identical over 8 bases. The CDR3 length is 15 residues. J was trimmed by 0 bases and V by 6 bases; bases with no gene match: 4. Germline loops: CDR1 MNHEY, CDR2 SVGAGI. The DNA of the CDR3 is TGTGCCAGCAGGGACGGGGGGGGCTCCTACAATGAGCAGTTCTTC. Protein: CASRDGGGSYNEQFF.